Following are 12 T cell receptor beta chains from one sample sequenced in a study of chemoradiotherapy in HPV16-positive cancers. Here immunoSEQ multiplex PCR was the method, and the copy in TCRdb shows in-frame clones only, minus some. Found here are about 34,000 clones, about 90% of them singletons; the top ten hold 3.6%. Sequencing was performed on blood, taken from a patient who underwent chemoradiotherapy. Every receptor here comes from a human donor with HPV-associated anogenital cancer.

The genes are TRBV4-1 and TRBJ2-6; weak D call: TRBD1 (7 bases). Trimming took off 5 bases at V and 0 bases at J, with 20 bases between the two ends. Germline values: CDR1 MGHRA, CDR2 YSYEKL. The CDR3 totals 19 residues. The CDR3 protein is CASSTPRGRGASGANVLTF. The CDR3 DNA follows: TGCGCCAGCAGCACGCCAAGGGGCAGGGGGGCCTCTGGGGCCAACGTCCTGACTTTC.

V and J are TRBV7-9 and TRBJ2-1; 10 positions match TRBD2. With V trimmed by 6 bases and J by 9 bases, 11 bases remained unmatched. The CDR3 totals 15 residues. CDR1 and CDR2 (germline): SEHNR, FQNEAQ (reference sequence). CDR3 amino acids: CASSTRLAGPFEQFF. CDR3 sequence (DNA): TGTGCCAGCAGTACCCGACTAGCGGGCCCGTTTGAGCAGTTCTTC.

V and J are TRBV5-1 and TRBJ1-1, with a weak D call TRBD1 (5 bases). V dropped 4 bases and J dropped 7 bases, with 14 bases sitting between them. The CDR3 covers 13 residues. Germline V gene data show CDR1 as SGHRS and CDR2 as YFSETQ. In DNA, the CDR3 is TGCGCCAGCAGCGCCGGGAGGGGCGATGAAGCTTTCTTT. Encoded protein: CASSAGRGDEAFF.

J is TRBJ2-2 and V is TRBV7-2; D is uncertain. Trimming took off 1 base at V and 1 base at J, with 10 bases between the two ends. The CDR3 loop spans 16 amino acids. Looked up from germline, CDR1 is SGHTA and CDR2 is FQGNSA. DNA of the CDR3: TGTGCCAGCAGCTTAGATCACCGTAAGAACACCGGGGAGCTGTTTTTT. Translating gives CASSLDHRKNTGELFF.

The V gene is TRBV18, the J gene TRBJ2-2; D remains ambiguous. V shed 2 bases and J shed 1 base, with 8 bases lying between them. The V gene's germline CDR1 is KGHSH and CDR2 LQKENI. CDR3 length: 15 residues. The CDR3 here is CASSPNIGNTGELFF. CDR3 coding DNA: TGTGCCAGCTCACCAAATATAGGGAACACCGGGGAGCTGTTTTTT.

The chain has TRBV6-5 and TRBJ2-3; tentatively, D is TRBD1 (6 bases). Germline V gene sequence: CDR1 MNHEY, CDR2 SVGAGI. Deletions cut 8 bases from V and 6 bases from J, with 21 bases between. The CDR3 loop spans 15 amino acids. As DNA, the CDR3 is TGTGCCAGCGATCCGACTGGAAACAGGGCCGATACGCAGTATTTT. Protein product: CASDPTGNRADTQYF.

The J gene is TRBJ2-7, the V gene TRBV7-9, with 11 positions matching TRBD2. The CDR3 is made up of 19 amino acids. V lost 5 bases to trimming and J lost 2 bases; unmatched junction nucleotides: 17. Germline V gene lookup returns CDR1 SEHNR and CDR2 FQNEAQ (reference sequence). CDR3 in DNA: TGTGCCAGCAGCCATAGCTCGACTAGCGGGGTCCCGGGGCCCTACGAGCAGTACTTC. It yields the protein CASSHSSTSGVPGPYEQYF.

The rearrangement uses TRBV2 and TRBJ1-2; perhaps TRBD1 as D (5 bases). Germline V gene data show CDR1 as SNHLY and CDR2 as FYNNEI. Trimming left V 3 bases short and J 2 bases short, with 10 bases between. The CDR3 spans 14 residues. CDR3 DNA: TGTGCCAGCAGTGATCGACAGAAGAACTATGGCTACACCTTC. Amino acid sequence: CASSDRQKNYGYTF.

In this sample, this clone turned up once. V gene TRBV9 combines with J gene TRBJ2-2, with D possibly called TRBD1 or TRBD2 (6 bases each). V was cut by 3 bases and J by 7 bases, with 13 bases left in between. This CDR3 is built from 14 residues. CDR1 SGDLS and CDR2 YYNGEE come from the germline V gene. The CDR3 is CASSEWGAGGELFF. In DNA form, the CDR3 reads TGTGCCAGCAGCGAGTGGGGGGCCGGCGGGGAGCTGTTTTTT. The whole variable domain, remainder taken from reference TRBV9 and TRBJ2-2, is DSGVTQTPKHLITATGQRVTLRCSPRSGDLSVYWYQQSLDQGLQFLIQYYNGEERAKGNILERFSAQQFPDLHSELNLSSLELGDSALYFCASSEWGAGGELFFGEGSRLTVL.

V and J are TRBV5-1 and TRBJ1-3; no definite D call. Trimming pared 4 bases from V and 0 bases from J, leaving 11 bases between. The germline CDR1 and CDR2 sequences are SGHRS and YFSETQ. This CDR3 region has 15 residues. CDR3 amino acids: CASSTDVHSGNTIYF. DNA for the CDR3: TGCGCCAGCAGCACGGACGTTCACTCTGGAAACACCATATATTTT.

The chain uses TRBV21-1 and TRBJ2-5; the table's TRBD2 call for D was not verified on the DNA. TRBV21-1 is a pseudogene. The CDR3 spans 13 residues. CDR3 protein: CASSKRGGETQYF. CDR3 nucleotide sequence: TGTGCCAGCAGCAAACGGGGAGGAGAGACCCAGTACTTC.

The chain has TRBV6-5 and TRBJ1-1; TRBD1 aligns across 7 bases. Germline loops: CDR1 MNHEY, CDR2 SVGAGI. The length of the CDR3 is 13 residues. V trimming: 6 bases; J trimming: 1 base; junction bases outside the gene matches: 2. CDR3 nucleotide sequence: TGTGCCAGCAGGGGGACAGCGAACACTGAAGCTTTCTTT. It specifies CASRGTANTEAFF.